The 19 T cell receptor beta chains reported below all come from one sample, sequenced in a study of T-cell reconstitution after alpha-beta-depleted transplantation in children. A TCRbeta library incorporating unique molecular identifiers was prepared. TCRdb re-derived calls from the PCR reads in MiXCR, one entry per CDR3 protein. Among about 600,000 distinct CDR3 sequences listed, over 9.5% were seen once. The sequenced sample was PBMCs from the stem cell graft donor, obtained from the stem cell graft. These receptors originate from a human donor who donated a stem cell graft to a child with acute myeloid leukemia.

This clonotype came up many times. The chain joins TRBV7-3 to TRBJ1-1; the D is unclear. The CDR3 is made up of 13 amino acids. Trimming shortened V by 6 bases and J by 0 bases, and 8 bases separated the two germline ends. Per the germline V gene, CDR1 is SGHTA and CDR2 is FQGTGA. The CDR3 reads CASRGSMNTEAFF. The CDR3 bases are TGTGCCAGCAGGGGCAGCATGAACACTGAAGCTTTCTTT.

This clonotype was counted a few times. Written as DNA, the CDR3 is TGTGCCATCAGGGGACGAGACACTGAAGCTTTCTTT. This codes for CAIRGRDTEAFF. This sequence joins TRBV10-3 and TRBJ1-1; D is perhaps TRBD1 (5 bases). Germline CDR1 is ENHRY and CDR2 is SYGVKD. V lost 6 bases to trimming and J lost 3 bases, with 8 bases between them. The CDR3 sequence is 12 residues long.

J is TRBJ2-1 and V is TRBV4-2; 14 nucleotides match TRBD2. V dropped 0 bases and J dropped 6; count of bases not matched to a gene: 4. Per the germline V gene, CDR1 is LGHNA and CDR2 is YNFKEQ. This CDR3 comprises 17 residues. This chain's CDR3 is CASSQEVGTSGSNEQFF. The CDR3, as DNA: TGTGCCAGCAGCCAAGAAGTTGGGACTAGCGGGAGCAATGAGCAGTTCTTC.

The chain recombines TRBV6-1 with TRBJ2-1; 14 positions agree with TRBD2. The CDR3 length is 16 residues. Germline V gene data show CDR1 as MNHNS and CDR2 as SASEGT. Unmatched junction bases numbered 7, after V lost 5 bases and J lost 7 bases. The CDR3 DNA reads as TGTGCCAGCAGTCCGGGACTAGCGGGAGTGAAGAATGAGCAGTTCTTC. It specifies CASSPGLAGVKNEQFF.

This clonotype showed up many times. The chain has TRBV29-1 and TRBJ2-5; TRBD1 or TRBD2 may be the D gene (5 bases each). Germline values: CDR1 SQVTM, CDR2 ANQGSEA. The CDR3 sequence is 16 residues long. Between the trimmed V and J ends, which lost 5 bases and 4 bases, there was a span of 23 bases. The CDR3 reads CSVIPSKGPAPETQYF. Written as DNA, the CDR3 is TGCAGCGTTATCCCCTCGAAGGGACCAGCTCCAGAGACCCAGTACTTC.

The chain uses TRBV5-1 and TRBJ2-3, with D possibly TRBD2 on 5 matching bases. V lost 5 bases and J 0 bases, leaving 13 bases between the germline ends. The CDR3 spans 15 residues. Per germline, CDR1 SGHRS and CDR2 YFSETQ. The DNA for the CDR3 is TGCGCCAGCAGGAGGAGCGGCCAAAGCACAGATACGCAGTATTTT. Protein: CASRRSGQSTDTQYF.

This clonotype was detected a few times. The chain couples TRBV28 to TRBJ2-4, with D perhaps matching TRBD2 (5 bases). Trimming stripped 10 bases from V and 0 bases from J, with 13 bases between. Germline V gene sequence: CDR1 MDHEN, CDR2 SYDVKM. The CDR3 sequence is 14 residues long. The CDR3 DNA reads TGTGCCACCCGGGAAGGACTAGCCAAAAACATTCAGTACTTC. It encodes CATREGLAKNIQYF. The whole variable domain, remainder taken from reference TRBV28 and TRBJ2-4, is DVKVTQSSRYLVKRTGEKVFLECVQDMDHENMFWYRQDPGLGLRLIYFSYDVKMKEKGDIPEGYSVSREKKERFSLILESASTNQTSMYLCATREGLAKNIQYFGAGTRLSVL.

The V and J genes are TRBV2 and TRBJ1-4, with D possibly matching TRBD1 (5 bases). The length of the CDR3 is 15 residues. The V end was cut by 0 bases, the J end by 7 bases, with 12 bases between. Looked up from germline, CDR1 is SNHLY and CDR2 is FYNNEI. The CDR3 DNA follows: TGTGCCAGCAGTGAAGCTGGTTCTGACAGTGAAAAACTGTTTTTT. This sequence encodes CASSEAGSDSEKLFF.

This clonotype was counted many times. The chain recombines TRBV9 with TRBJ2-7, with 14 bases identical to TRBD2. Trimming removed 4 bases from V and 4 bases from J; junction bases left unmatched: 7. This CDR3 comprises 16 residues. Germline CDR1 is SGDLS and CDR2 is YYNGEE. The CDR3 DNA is TGTGCCAGCAGCTCGGGACTAGCGGGAGCTCGGTACGAGCAGTACTTC. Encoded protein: CASSSGLAGARYEQYF.

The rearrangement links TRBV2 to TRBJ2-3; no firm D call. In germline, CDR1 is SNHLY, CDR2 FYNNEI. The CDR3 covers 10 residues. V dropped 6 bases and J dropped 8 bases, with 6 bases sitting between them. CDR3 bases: TGTGCCAGCAGACTGGGTACGCAGTATTTT. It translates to CASRLGTQYF.

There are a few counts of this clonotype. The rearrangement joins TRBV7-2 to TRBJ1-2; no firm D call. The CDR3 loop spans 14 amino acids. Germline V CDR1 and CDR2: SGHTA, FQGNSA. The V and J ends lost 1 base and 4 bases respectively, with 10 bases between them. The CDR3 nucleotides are TGTGCCAGCAGCTTAGATAGGGCAGTCTATGGCTACACCTTC. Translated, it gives CASSLDRAVYGYTF.

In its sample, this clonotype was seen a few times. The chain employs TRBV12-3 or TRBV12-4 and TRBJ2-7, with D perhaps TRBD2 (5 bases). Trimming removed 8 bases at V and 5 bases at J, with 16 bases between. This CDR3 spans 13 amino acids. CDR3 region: CASDSNDGDEQYF. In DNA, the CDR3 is TGTGCCAGCGACTCGAACGACGGGGACGAGCAGTACTTC.

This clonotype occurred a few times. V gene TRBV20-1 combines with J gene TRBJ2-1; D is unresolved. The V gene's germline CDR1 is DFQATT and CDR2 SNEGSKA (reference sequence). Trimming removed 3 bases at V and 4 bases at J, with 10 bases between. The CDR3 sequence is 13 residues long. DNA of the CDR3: TGCAGTGCTAGGGGAACTCTATACAATGAGCAGTTCTTC. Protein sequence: CSARGTLYNEQFF.

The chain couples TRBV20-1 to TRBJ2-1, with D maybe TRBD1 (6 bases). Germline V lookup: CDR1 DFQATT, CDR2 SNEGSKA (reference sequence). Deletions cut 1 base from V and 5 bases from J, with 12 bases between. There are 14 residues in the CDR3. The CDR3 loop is CSARANTGNNEQFF. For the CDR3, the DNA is TGCAGTGCTAGAGCCAACACAGGGAACAATGAGCAGTTCTTC.

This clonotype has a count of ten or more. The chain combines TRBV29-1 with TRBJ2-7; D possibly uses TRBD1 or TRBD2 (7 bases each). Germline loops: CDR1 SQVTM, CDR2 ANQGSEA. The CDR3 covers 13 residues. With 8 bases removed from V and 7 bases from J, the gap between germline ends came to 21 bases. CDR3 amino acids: CSLSTGLGREQYF. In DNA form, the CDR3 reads TGCAGCCTGTCGACAGGGCTCGGGAGGGAGCAGTACTTC.

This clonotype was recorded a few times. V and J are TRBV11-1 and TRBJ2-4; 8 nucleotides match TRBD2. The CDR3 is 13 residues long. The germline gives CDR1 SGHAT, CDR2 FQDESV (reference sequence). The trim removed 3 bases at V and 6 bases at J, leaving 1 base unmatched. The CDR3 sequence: CASSFTSGNIQYF. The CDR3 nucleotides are TGTGCCAGCAGCTTTACTAGCGGAAACATTCAGTACTTC.

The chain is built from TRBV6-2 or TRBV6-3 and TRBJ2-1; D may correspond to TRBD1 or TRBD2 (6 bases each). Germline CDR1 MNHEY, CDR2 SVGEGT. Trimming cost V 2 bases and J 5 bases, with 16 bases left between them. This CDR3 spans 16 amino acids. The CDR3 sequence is CASSYPTGGGHNEQFF. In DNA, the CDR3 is TGTGCCAGCAGTTACCCCACAGGAGGGGGTCACAATGAGCAGTTCTTC.

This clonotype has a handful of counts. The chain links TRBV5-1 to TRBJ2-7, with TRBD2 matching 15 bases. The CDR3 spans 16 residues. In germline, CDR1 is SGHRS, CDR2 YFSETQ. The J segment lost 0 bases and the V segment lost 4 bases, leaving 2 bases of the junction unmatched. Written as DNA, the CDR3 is TGCGCCAGCAGCGGGACTAGCGGGAGGCCCTCCTACGAGCAGTACTTC. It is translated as CASSGTSGRPSYEQYF.

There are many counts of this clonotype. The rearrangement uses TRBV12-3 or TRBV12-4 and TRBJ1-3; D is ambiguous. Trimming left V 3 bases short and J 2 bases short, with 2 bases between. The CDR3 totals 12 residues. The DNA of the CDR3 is TGTGCCAGCAGTTTGACTGGAAACACCATATATTTT. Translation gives CASSLTGNTIYF.